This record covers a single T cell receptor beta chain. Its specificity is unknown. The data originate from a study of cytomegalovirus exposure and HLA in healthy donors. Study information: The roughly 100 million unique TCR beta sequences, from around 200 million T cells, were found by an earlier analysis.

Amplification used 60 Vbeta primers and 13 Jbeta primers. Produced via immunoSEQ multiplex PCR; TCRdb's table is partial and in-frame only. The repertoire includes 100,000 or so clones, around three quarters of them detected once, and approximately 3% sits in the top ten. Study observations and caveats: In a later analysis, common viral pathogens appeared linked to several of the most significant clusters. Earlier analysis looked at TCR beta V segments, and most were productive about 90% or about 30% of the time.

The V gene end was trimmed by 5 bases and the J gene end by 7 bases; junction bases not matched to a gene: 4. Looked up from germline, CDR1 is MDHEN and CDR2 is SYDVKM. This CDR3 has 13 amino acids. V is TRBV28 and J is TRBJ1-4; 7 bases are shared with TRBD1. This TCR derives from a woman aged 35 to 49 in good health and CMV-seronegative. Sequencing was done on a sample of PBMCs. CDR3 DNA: TGTGCCAGCAGTCCCCCAGGGGGTGAAAAACTGTTTTTT. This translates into CASSPPGGEKLFF.